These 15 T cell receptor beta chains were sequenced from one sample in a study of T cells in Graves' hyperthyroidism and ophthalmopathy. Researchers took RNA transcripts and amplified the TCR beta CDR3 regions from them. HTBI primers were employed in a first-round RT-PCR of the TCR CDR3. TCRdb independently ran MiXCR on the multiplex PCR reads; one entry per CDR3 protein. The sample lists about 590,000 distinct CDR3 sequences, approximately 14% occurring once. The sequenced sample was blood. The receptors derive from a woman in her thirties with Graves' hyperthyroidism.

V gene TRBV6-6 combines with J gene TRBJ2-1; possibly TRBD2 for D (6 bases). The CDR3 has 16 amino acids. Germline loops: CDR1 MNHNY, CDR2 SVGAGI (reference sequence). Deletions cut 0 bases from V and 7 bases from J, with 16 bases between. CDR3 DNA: TGTGCCAGCAGTTACTCGCGGGGTGGATGGATGAATGAGCAGTTCTTC. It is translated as CASSYSRGGWMNEQFF.

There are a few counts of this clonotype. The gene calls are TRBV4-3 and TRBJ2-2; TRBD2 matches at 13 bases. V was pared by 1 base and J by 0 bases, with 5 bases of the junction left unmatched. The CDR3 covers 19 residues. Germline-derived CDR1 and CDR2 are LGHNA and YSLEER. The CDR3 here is CASSQGRGLAGANTGELFF. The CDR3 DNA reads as TGCGCCAGCAGCCAAGGTCGTGGACTAGCGGGAGCGAACACCGGGGAGCTGTTTTTT.

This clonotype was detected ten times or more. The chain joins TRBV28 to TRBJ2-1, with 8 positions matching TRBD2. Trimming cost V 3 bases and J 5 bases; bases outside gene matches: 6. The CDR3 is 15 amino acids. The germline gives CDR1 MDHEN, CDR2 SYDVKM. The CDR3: CASSFPAGVHNEQFF. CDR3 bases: TGTGCCAGCAGTTTCCCAGCGGGAGTACACAATGAGCAGTTCTTC.

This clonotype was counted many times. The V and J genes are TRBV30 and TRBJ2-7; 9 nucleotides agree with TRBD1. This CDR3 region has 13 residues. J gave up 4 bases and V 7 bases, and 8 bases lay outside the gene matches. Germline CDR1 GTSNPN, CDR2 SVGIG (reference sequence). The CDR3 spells CAYSGTGQYEQYF. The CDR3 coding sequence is TGTGCCTACTCCGGGACAGGGCAGTACGAGCAGTACTTC.

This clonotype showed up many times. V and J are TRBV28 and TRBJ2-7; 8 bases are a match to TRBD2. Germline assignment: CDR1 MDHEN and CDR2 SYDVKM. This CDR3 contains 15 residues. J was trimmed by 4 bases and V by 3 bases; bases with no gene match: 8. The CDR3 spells CASSLTYSGRYEQYF. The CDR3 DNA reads TGTGCCAGCAGTTTGACCTACAGCGGGAGATACGAGCAGTACTTC.

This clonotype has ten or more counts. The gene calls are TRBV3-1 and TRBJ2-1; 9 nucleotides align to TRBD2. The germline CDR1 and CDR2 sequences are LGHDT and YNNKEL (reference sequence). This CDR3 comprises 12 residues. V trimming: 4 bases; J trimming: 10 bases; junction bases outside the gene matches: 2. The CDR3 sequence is CASSRSGREQFF. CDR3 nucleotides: TGTGCCAGCAGCCGAAGCGGGAGGGAGCAGTTCTTC.

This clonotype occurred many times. CDR3 in amino acids: CASSPTSGRAVGEQFF. In DNA, the CDR3 is TGTGCCAGCTCACCAACTAGCGGGAGGGCCGTGGGTGAGCAGTTCTTC. This sequence joins TRBV18 and TRBJ2-1; 13 nucleotides line up with TRBD2. After removal of 2 bases from V and 9 bases from J, the junction contained 7 bases not matched to a gene. The germline V gene encodes CDR1 KGHSH and CDR2 LQKENI. This CDR3 comprises 16 residues.

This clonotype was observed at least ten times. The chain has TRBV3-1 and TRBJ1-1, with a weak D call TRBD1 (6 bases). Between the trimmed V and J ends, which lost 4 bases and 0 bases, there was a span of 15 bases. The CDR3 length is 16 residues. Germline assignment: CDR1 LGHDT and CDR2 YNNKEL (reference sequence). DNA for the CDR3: TGTGCCAGCAGCCCCCGGGGGGCCATCATGAACACTGAAGCTTTCTTT. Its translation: CASSPRGAIMNTEAFF.

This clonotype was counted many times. The CDR3 here is CAWRGARNTEAFF. As DNA, the CDR3 is TGTGCCTGGAGGGGAGCACGTAACACTGAAGCTTTCTTT. This chain joins TRBV30 and TRBJ1-1; D is uncertain. The V end lost 3 bases, the J end lost 2 bases, and 10 bases lay between the germline ends. The germline V gene encodes CDR1 GTSNPN and CDR2 SVGIG (reference sequence). The CDR3 spans 13 residues. The variable domain in full, completed from reference TRBV30 and TRBJ1-1, reads SQTIHQWPATLVQPVGSPLSLECTVEGTSNPNLYWYRQAAGRGLQLLFYSVGIGQISSEVPQNLSASRPQDRQFILSSKKLLLSDSGFYLCAWRGARNTEAFFGQGTRLTVV.

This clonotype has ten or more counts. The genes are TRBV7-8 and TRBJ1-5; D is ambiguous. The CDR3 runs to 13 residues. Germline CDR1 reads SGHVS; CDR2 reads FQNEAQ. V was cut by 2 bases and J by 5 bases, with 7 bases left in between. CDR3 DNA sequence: TGTGCCAGCAGCTTATTAGAGGATCAGCCCCAGCATTTT. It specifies CASSLLEDQPQHF.

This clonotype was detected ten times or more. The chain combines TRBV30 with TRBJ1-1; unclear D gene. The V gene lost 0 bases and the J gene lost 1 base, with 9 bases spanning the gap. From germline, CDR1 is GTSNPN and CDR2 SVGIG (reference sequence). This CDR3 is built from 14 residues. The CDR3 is CAWSVLGKNTEAFF. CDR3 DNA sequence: TGTGCCTGGAGTGTATTGGGCAAGAACACTGAAGCTTTCTTT.

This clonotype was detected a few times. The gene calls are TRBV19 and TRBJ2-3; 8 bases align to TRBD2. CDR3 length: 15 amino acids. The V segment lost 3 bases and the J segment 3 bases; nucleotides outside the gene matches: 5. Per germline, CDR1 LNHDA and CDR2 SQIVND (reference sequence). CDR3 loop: CASSMQAGGTDTQYF. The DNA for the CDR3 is TGTGCCAGTAGTATGCAGGCGGGAGGTACAGATACGCAGTATTTT.

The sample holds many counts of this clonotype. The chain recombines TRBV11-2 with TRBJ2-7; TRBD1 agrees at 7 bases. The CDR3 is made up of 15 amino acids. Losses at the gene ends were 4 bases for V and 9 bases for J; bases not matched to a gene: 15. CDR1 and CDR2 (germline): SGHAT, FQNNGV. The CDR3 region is CASSYPGQILRGQYF. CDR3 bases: TGTGCCAGCAGCTATCCGGGACAGATACTACGTGGGCAGTACTTC.

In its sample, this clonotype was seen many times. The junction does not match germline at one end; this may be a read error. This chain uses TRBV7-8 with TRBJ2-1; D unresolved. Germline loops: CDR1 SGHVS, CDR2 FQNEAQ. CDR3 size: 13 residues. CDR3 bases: TGTGCCGGCAGCTTAGCCGGCGTAGATGAGCAGTTCTTC. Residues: CAGSLAGVDEQFF.

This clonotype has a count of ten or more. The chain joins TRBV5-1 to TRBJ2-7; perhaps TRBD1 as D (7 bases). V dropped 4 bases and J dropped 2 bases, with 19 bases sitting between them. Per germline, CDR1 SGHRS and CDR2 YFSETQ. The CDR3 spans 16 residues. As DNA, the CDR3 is TGCGCCAGCAGCCTTCCAGGGGGGACACGGACCTACGAGCAGTACTTC. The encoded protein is CASSLPGGTRTYEQYF.